This entry is about one T cell receptor beta chain. It has no known antigen specificity. Base qualities are not recorded, but no much larger clone differs from it by a single base. Genomic DNA was isolated from the sorted cells so that the TCRbeta CDR3 region could be sequenced. TCRbeta CDR3 regions were sequenced using the immunoSEQ Assay. TCRdb's version of the immuneACCESS table is confined to in-frame rearrangements and falls short of the full clone set. An unresolved V gene accounts for under half of the shortfall where checked; the remainder is of unknown origin. A total of over 25,000 clones appear in this sample, roughly 79% of them only once. The ten biggest clones cover approximately 31% of the sample. These data are taken from a study of OX40 agonist ivuxolimab in advanced cancers. Context from the whole study: Ivuxolimab was an agonistic, fully human IgG2 monoclonal antibody directed against OX40 (CD134), a costimulatory receptor. Intravenous ivuxolimab was administered to patients every 2 weeks at six dose levels: 0.01, 0.1, 0.3, 1.5, 3 and 10 mg/kg. Among the 50 to 55 dose-escalation patients, approximately 20 had hepatocellular carcinoma, approximately 15 melanoma, 9 renal cell carcinoma and 9 head and neck cancer. A male proportion of around 83% and a mean age of approximately 60 years, ranging from 23 to 79, were recorded for the dose-escalation cohort. Patients were allowed to have had prior anti-PD-1, anti-PD-L1 or anti-CTLA-4 therapy, and 40% to 45% of the dose-escalation patients had previously received checkpoint inhibitors. Partial responses occurred in three dose-escalation patients, of whom one had hepatocellular carcinoma and two had cutaneous melanoma. The purpose of peripheral TCRbeta sequencing was to test whether ivuxolimab changed TCR sequence diversity and led to clonal T-cell expansion. The monotherapy dose-escalation portion (N = 52 patients) of the phase I ivuxolimab trial is reported in the paper. Summary of the overall study and its limitations: The antigen specificity of the peripheral T cells that underwent clonal expansion was not determined. After ivuxolimab, more expanded clones were found on average in CD8+ T cells than in CD4+ T cells. Partial responders in the 0.1-3.0 mg/kg groups had among the lowest normalized peripheral clonal expansion, especially among CD8+ T cells. Low levels of normalized T-cell clonal expansion were also seen in some patients who did not respond. At doses of 0.1 to 3.0 mg/kg, clonal expansion of both CD4+ and CD8+ T cells in blood was seen between baseline and week 6.

The trial excluded patients who had a history of autoimmune disease or who were on systemic immunosuppression. Peripheral blood for TCR sequencing was collected from all dose cohorts at baseline, on cycle 4 day 1, and on cycle 7 day 1. Samples came from an open-label, multicenter, first-in-human phase I dose-escalation trial of ivuxolimab. Adults with locally advanced or metastatic head and neck squamous cell, hepatocellular, melanoma or renal cell carcinoma were enrolled in the trial. Before TCR sequencing, CD4+ T cells and CD8+ T cells from peripheral blood were sorted into separate populations. The CDR3 sequence holds 16 residues, the cysteine and phenylalanine included. Only the CDR3 DNA is retained, 48 bases long and in frame from the first base. The germline V gene gives CDR1 as MGHRA and CDR2 as YSYEKL. V drops 0 bases and J drops 4 bases, leaving 15 bases in between.

The clonotype originates from an adult with an advanced solid tumor such as melanoma, head and neck, liver or kidney cancer. The chain is assembled from TRBV4-1 and TRBJ1-2; the best D guess is TRBD1, with 5 bases matching. The sample in question was CD4+ or CD8+ T cells sorted from blood, obtained in a trial of the OX40 agonist ivuxolimab. The DNA sequence is as follows: TGCGCCAGCAGCCAAGATAGCACAGGCCTTCGCTATGGCTACACCTTC. This translates into CASSQDSTGLRYGYTF.